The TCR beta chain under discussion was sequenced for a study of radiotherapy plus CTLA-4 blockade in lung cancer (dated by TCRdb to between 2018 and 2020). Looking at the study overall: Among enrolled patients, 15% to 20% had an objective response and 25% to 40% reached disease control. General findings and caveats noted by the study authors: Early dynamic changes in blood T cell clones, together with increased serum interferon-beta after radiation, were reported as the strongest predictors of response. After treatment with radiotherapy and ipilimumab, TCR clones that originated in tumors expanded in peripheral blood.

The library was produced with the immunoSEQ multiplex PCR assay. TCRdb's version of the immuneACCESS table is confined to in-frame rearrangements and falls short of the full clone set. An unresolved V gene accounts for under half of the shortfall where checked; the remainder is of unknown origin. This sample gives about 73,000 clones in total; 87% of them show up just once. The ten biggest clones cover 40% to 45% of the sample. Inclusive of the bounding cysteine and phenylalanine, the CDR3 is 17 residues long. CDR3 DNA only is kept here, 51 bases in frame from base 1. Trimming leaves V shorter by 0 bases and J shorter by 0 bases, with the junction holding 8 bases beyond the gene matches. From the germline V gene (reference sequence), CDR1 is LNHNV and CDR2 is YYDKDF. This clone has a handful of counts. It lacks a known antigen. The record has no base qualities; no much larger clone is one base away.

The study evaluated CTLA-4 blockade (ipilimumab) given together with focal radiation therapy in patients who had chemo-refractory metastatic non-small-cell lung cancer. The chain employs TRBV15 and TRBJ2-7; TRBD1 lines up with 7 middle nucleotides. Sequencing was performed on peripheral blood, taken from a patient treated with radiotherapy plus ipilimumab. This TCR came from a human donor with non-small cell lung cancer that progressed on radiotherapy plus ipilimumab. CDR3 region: CATSRDWGTAYSYEQYF. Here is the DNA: TGTGCCACCAGCAGAGATTGGGGGACAGCCTACTCCTACGAGCAGTACTTC.